These 11 T cell receptor beta chains came from one sample sequenced in a study of CD8 T cells in ankylosing spondylitis. TCRdb processed the 5' RACE reads anew with MiXCR; each CDR3 protein has one entry. The sample comprises about 320,000 distinct CDR3 sequences, approximately 10% of which are singletons, and more than 7% rests with the top ten. Material for sequencing was blood, either unsorted or a sorted T cell fraction (not recorded which). The source is a female donor with ankylosing spondylitis or in good health (not recorded which).

The sample holds many counts of this clonotype. The V call is TRBV5-1, the J call TRBJ2-3; D may correspond to TRBD1 or TRBD2 (5 bases each). The CDR3 has 12 residues. Trimming took 2 bases from V and 6 from J, leaving 7 bases between them. Per germline, CDR1 SGHRS and CDR2 YFSETQ. CDR3 region: CASSLEGDTQYF. The CDR3 DNA reads as TGCGCCAGCAGCTTAGAGGGGGATACGCAGTATTTT.

V gene TRBV20-1 combines with J gene TRBJ2-5; 7 bases agree with TRBD1. J gave up 1 base and V 5 bases, and 1 base lay outside the gene matches. The CDR3 is 12 residues long. Germline V lookup: CDR1 DFQATT, CDR2 SNEGSKA (reference sequence). Here the CDR3 reads CSAYRGQETQYF. DNA for the CDR3: TGCAGTGCTTACAGGGGCCAAGAGACCCAGTACTTC.

The rearrangement links TRBV20-1 to TRBJ1-6; tentatively, D is TRBD1 (5 bases). Per germline, CDR1 DFQATT and CDR2 SNEGSKA (reference sequence). V was cut by 6 bases and J by 0 bases, with 12 bases left in between. The CDR3 runs to 15 residues. The CDR3 DNA follows: TGCAGTGCCCCTACTGACAGCTCCTATAATTCACCCCTCCACTTT. Amino acid sequence: CSAPTDSSYNSPLHF.

The rearrangement joins TRBV12-3 or TRBV12-4 to TRBJ2-1; 9 bases are a match to TRBD2. The CDR3 spans 15 residues. Trimming removed 1 base from V and 8 bases from J; junction bases left unmatched: 6. The CDR3 region has the DNA TGTGCCAGCAGTTTAGGTAGCGGGAGTAGGGATGAGCAGTTCTTC. Translated, it gives CASSLGSGSRDEQFF.

This clonotype has a count of ten or more. V usage is TRBV20-1 and J usage is TRBJ1-4; D is uncertain. The CDR3 has 14 residues. Trimming left V 5 bases short and J 6 bases short, with 16 bases between. Germline assignment: CDR1 DFQATT and CDR2 SNEGSKA (reference sequence). The CDR3 here is CSAALGVRYEKLFF. The DNA of the CDR3 is TGCAGTGCTGCACTGGGAGTTCGTTATGAAAAACTGTTTTTT.

A word on this clonotype: This may be a read error: a much more frequent sequence differs by one nucleotide. The V gene is TRBV4-2, the J gene TRBJ1-3; D uncertain. Germline values: CDR1 LGHNA, CDR2 YNFKEQ. This CDR3 contains 16 residues. The CDR3 here is CASSEDNRYSGNTIYF. The CDR3 nucleotides read TGTGCCAGCAGCGAAGATAACCGATACTCTGGAAACACCATATATTTT.

This clonotype turned up a few times. This rearrangement joins TRBV20-1 to TRBJ2-5, with 10 bases identical to TRBD1. Trimming removed 7 bases from V and 5 bases from J; junction bases left unmatched: 7. Per the germline V gene, CDR1 is DFQATT and CDR2 is SNEGSKA (reference sequence). The CDR3 is 13 residues long. The CDR3 nucleotides read TGCAGTGATTCGACAGGGGGCGACGAGACCCAGTACTTC. Translation gives CSDSTGGDETQYF.

This clonotype was observed at least ten times. The CDR3 region has the DNA TGTGCCACTAGCGGGGGGTACAATGAGCAGTTCTTC. Translating it yields CATSGGYNEQFF. V is TRBV24-1 and J is TRBJ2-1, with TRBD2 matching over 10 bases. Losses at the gene ends were 10 bases for V and 4 bases for J; bases not matched to a gene: 0. Germline CDR1 and CDR2: KGHDR and SFDVKD. CDR3 length: 12 amino acids.

The V call is TRBV19, the J call TRBJ2-2; tentative D call: TRBD1 (6 bases). Trimming took 5 bases from V and 7 from J, leaving 17 bases between them. The CDR3 contains 15 residues. Looked up from germline, CDR1 is LNHDA and CDR2 is SQIVND (reference sequence). CDR3 coding DNA: TGTGCCAGTAGTTGGGGAGACAGGCAGAGCGGGGAGCTGTTTTTT. This gives the protein CASSWGDRQSGELFF.

The sample holds many counts of this clonotype. This chain uses TRBV5-1 with TRBJ2-7; D gene unclear. Trimming shortened V by 0 bases and J by 6 bases, and 16 bases separated the two germline ends. This CDR3 contains 15 residues. Germline CDR1 and CDR2: SGHRS and YFSETQ. Here the CDR3 reads CASSLASTRRREQYF. CDR3 DNA sequence: TGCGCCAGCAGCTTGGCCTCCACACGGAGACGCGAGCAGTACTTC.

The J gene is TRBJ2-1, the V gene TRBV5-1; D ambiguous. With 4 bases removed from V and 6 bases from J, the gap between germline ends came to 20 bases. Germline assignment: CDR1 SGHRS and CDR2 YFSETQ. The CDR3 is 16 amino acids. For the CDR3, the DNA is TGCGCCAGCAGCGAAGGCATGGAACTCCCTCCCAATGAGCAGTTCTTC. As protein: CASSEGMELPPNEQFF.